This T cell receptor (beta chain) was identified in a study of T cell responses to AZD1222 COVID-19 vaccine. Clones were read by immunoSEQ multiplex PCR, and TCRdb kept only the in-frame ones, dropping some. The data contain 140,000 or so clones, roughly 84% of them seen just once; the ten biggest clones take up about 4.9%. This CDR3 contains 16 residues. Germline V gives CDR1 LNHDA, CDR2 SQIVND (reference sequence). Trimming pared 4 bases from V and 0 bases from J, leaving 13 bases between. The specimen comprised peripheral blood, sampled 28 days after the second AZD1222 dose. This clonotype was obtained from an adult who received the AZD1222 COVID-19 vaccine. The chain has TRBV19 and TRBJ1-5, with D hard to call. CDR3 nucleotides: TGTGCCAGTAGTACCAAAAGTCCCTATAGCAATCAGCCCCAGCATTTT. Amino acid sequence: CASSTKSPYSNQPQHF.